A selection of T cell receptor beta chains follows, all from one sample in a study of OX40 agonist ivuxolimab in advanced cancers. TCRdb keeps only in-frame clones here, not all; method: immunoSEQ multiplex PCR. The sample shows tens of thousands of clones, around 87% of them seen only once. Sequencing was performed on CD4+ or CD8+ T cells sorted from blood, taken in a trial of the OX40 agonist ivuxolimab. These receptors were obtained from an adult with an advanced solid tumor such as melanoma, head and neck, liver or kidney cancer. The CDR3 runs from the conserved cysteine through the conserved F or W. A D gene is named only where the DNA matches it firmly.

TRBJ1-2 | TRBV7-2 | . | CASSYTGPSWGYTF | TGTGCCAGCAGCTATACCGGGCCCAGTTGGGGCTACACCTTC
TRBJ1-1 | TRBV6-5 | . | CASSYSGTYTEAFF | TGTGCCAGCAGTTACTCCGGGACGTACACTGAAGCTTTCTTT
TRBJ2-3 | TRBV10-3 | TRBD2 | CAISGLAGLDTQYF | TGTGCCATCAGTGGACTAGCGGGATTAGATACGCAGTATTTT
TRBJ1-2 | TRBV9 | . | CASSPERGFVGYTF | TGTGCCAGCAGCCCCGAGAGAGGGTTTGTCGGCTACACCTTC
TRBJ2-5 | TRBV28 | . | CASSAKDGRETQYF | TGTGCCAGCAGTGCGAAGGATGGGAGGGAGACCCAGTACTTC
TRBJ1-5 | TRBV6-1 | . | CASSEGIYQPQHF | TGTGCCAGCAGTGAAGGGATATATCAGCCCCAGCATTTT
TRBJ1-4 | TRBV15 | . | CATSRPRGTNEKLFF | TGTGCCACCAGCAGGCCCCGGGGCACTAATGAAAAACTGTTTTTT
TRBJ2-5 | TRBV6-1 | . | CASRRLVQETQYF | TGTGCCAGCAGAAGACTAGTCCAAGAGACCCAGTACTTC
TRBJ1-1 | TRBV6-5 | . | CASSYRGIQAGTEAFF | TGTGCCAGCAGTTACCGGGGAATCCAGGCGGGCACTGAAGCTTTCTTT
TRBJ1-4 | TRBV28 | TRBD1 | CASRSGGGKLFF | TGTGCCAGCAGGTCAGGGGGCGGAAAACTGTTTTTT